This TCR beta chain stems from a study of T cells in Graves' hyperthyroidism and ophthalmopathy. Aged 18 to 65, the patients had hyperthyroidism that was newly diagnosed and had lasted under 2 months. About this clonotype itself: Its antigen is unknown.

Study results and caveats: Blood also showed most of the thyroid clonotypes that were expanded above 0.001.

The CDR3 totals 12 residues. V was pared by 8 bases and J by 6 bases, with 14 bases between. Amplification yielded TCR beta CDR3 regions, with RNA transcripts as the source. The TCR CDR3 first-round RT-PCR relied on the HTBI primer set. Each CDR3 protein gets one entry after TCRdb re-called the multiplex PCR reads with MiXCR. Counted here are roughly 170,000 distinct CDR3 sequences, about 17% occurring once; the ten biggest clones make up about 29%. The TCR was taken from a woman aged 45-60 years with Graves' hyperthyroidism. The sequenced material came from blood. V gene TRBV12-3 or TRBV12-4 combines with J gene TRBJ2-7; D not resolved. The CDR3 protein is CASGPGVSEQYF. DNA for the CDR3: TGTGCCAGCGGCCCCGGAGTTAGCGAGCAGTACTTC.